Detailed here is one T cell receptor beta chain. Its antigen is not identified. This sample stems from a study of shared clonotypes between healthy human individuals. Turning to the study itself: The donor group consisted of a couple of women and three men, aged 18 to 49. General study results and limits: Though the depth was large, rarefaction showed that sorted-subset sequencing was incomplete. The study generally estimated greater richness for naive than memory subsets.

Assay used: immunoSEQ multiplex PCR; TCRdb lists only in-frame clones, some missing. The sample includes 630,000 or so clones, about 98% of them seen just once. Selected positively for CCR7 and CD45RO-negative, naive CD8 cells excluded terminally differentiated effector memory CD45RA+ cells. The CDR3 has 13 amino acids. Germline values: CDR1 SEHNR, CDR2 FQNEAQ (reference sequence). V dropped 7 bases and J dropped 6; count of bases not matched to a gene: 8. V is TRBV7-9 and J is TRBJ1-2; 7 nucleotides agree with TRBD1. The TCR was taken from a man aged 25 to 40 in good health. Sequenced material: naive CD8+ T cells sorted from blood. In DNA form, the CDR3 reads TGTGCCAGCACCCGACAGGGAATGGATGGCTACACCTTC. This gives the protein CASTRQGMDGYTF.